The 20 T cell receptor beta chains below all came from one sample that was sequenced in a study of T cell responses to AZD1222 COVID-19 vaccine. Repertoires were generated with immunoSEQ multiplex PCR, while TCRdb's copy carries only in-frame clones and drops some. This sample has about 120,000 clones, with roughly nine tenths found just once. Sequenced material: peripheral blood, taken on day 0 of AZD1222 vaccination. These receptors originate from an adult in good health.

The chain recombines TRBV9 with TRBJ2-7; no definite D call. Trimming took 4 bases from V and 5 from J, leaving 16 bases between them. Germline values: CDR1 SGDLS, CDR2 YYNGEE. The CDR3 spans 14 residues. CDR3 amino acids: CASSHLGNTNEQYF. DNA for the CDR3: TGTGCCAGCAGCCACCTGGGAAACACTAACGAGCAGTACTTC.

This sequence joins TRBV10-2 and TRBJ1-5; the D gene is possibly TRBD1 (5 bases). V was trimmed by 6 bases and J by 7 bases, leaving 16 bases between them. Germline CDR1 WSHSY, CDR2 SAAADI. The CDR3 is 14 residues long. This CDR3 reads CASRYAGSRQPQHF. CDR3 in DNA: TGCGCCAGCAGGTATGCAGGGAGTCGGCAGCCCCAGCATTTT.

The V call is TRBV12-1, the J call TRBJ1-2; no check of the table's D call, TRBD1, against the DNA was made. TRBV12-1 is reported as a pseudogene. The CDR3 consists of 14 residues. CDR3 bases: TGTGCCAGCAGCTTTGATCACAGGGTTTGGGGCTACACCTTC. This gives the protein CASSFDHRVWGYTF.

V and J are TRBV5-4 and TRBJ2-2; D uncertain. V was pared by 2 bases and J by 2 bases, with 13 bases between. The length of the CDR3 is 16 residues. The germline V gene encodes CDR1 SGHNT and CDR2 YYREEE (reference sequence). This CDR3 reads CASSFSGPTNTGELFF. The CDR3 region has the DNA TGTGCCAGCAGCTTCTCGGGTCCTACCAACACCGGGGAGCTGTTTTTT.

The rearrangement links TRBV15 to TRBJ2-2; the D gene is possibly TRBD1 (6 bases). The CDR3 is made up of 16 amino acids. Germline CDR1 LNHNV, CDR2 YYDKDF (reference sequence). V lost 4 bases and J lost 1, with 13 bases in between. In nucleotides, the CDR3 is TGTGCCACCAGCATAGACAGGATGTGGAACACCGGGGAGCTGTTTTTT. It yields the protein CATSIDRMWNTGELFF.

This sequence joins TRBV2 and TRBJ1-2, with TRBD1 as a possible D gene (6 bases). With 2 bases removed from V and 4 bases from J, the gap between germline ends came to 11 bases. This CDR3 contains 14 residues. Germline V CDR1 and CDR2: SNHLY, FYNNEI. In DNA, the CDR3 is TGTGCCAGCAGTGAAAAGGGGGTAGTCTATGGCTACACCTTC. This sequence encodes CASSEKGVVYGYTF.

The chain links TRBV6-5 to TRBJ2-3; D is perhaps TRBD1 (6 bases). CDR3 length: 13 residues. Germline CDR1 MNHEY, CDR2 SVGAGI. Trimming stripped 6 bases from V and 4 bases from J, with 11 bases between. CDR3 in DNA: TGTGCCAGCAGAAGGGGGAGTTCAGATACGCAGTATTTT. Amino acids: CASRRGSSDTQYF.

This chain uses TRBV2 with TRBJ1-4, with 7 bases that match TRBD1. After removal of 11 bases from V and 2 bases from J, the junction contained 5 bases not matched to a gene. This CDR3 has 13 residues. CDR1 is SNHLY and CDR2 is FYNNEI in the germline V gene. The CDR3 sequence is CAARGQTNEKLFF. The CDR3 DNA sequence: TGTGCCGCGAGGGGACAGACTAATGAAAAACTGTTTTTT.

The chain joins TRBV11-1 to TRBJ1-3; D is undetermined. Trimming cost V 5 bases and J 8 bases, with 10 bases left between them. The CDR3 sequence is 12 residues long. Germline CDR1 SGHAT, CDR2 FQDESV (reference sequence). The chain's CDR3 is CASSIQRDTIYF. As DNA, the CDR3 is TGTGCCAGCAGCATCCAAAGGGACACCATATATTTT.

CDR3 protein: CASSYLGRINSPLHF. Here the CDR3 DNA reads TGTGCCAGCAGTTACTTGGGACGGATTAATTCACCCCTCCACTTT. The chain couples TRBV6-6 to TRBJ1-6, with TRBD1 as a possible D gene (5 bases). Per germline, CDR1 MNHNY and CDR2 SVGAGI (reference sequence). Trimming cost V 1 base and J 6 bases, with 10 bases left between them. The CDR3 contains 15 residues.

This chain connects TRBV6-5 to TRBJ2-7; D remains unclear. Germline CDR1 and CDR2: MNHEY and SVGAGI. The V and J ends lost 5 bases and 1 base respectively, with 12 bases between them. The CDR3 contains 14 residues. CDR3 sequence reads: CASSPRTESYEQYF. Here the CDR3 DNA reads TGTGCCAGCAGTCCCCGGACCGAGTCCTACGAGCAGTACTTC.

This clone was detected only once. The V and J genes are TRBV4-2 and TRBJ2-3; 9 nucleotides agree with TRBD1. The CDR3 totals 16 residues. With V trimmed by 0 bases and J by 6 bases, 7 bases remained unmatched. Germline CDR1 reads LGHNA; CDR2 reads YNFKEQ. The CDR3 region is CASSQEVGQGYDTQYF. For the CDR3, the DNA is TGTGCCAGCAGCCAAGAAGTGGGACAGGGTTATGATACGCAGTATTTT.

DNA for the CDR3: TGTGCCAGCAGCATTTACTACGAGCAGTACTTC. Its translation: CASSIYYEQYF. The chain uses TRBV21-1 and TRBJ2-7; the DNA was not used to check the table's D call, TRBD2. TRBV21-1 is tagged as a pseudogene. CDR3 length: 11 residues.

The chain uses TRBV6-2 or TRBV6-3 and TRBJ2-7; 12 nucleotides line up with TRBD2. With 8 bases clipped from V and 5 bases from J, the junction kept 10 bases outside the gene matches. The CDR3 has 15 residues. From germline, CDR1 is MNHEY and CDR2 SVGEGT. In nucleotides, the CDR3 is TGTGCCAGCGGCCCCCTTTCTAGCGGGAGGGACGAGCAGTACTTC. Protein: CASGPLSSGRDEQYF.

The V gene is TRBV18, the J gene TRBJ2-6; D is perhaps TRBD1 (5 bases). The CDR3 covers 16 residues. The germline V and J ends were trimmed by 3 bases and 0 bases, with 9 bases remaining between them. Germline V gene lookup returns CDR1 KGHSH and CDR2 LQKENI. The CDR3 region has the DNA TGTGCCAGCTCACCCTCGACAGCCTCTGGGGCCAACGTCCTGACTTTC. This gives the protein CASSPSTASGANVLTF. Using reference TRBV18 and TRBJ2-6 for the parts outside the CDR3, the full variable domain is NAGVMQNPRHLVRRRGQEARLRCSPMKGHSHVYWYRQLPEEGLKFMVYLQKENIIDESGMPKERFSAEFPKEGPSILRIQQVVRGDSAAYFCASSPSTASGANVLTFGAGSRLTVL.

The chain uses TRBV27 and TRBJ2-1; D is perhaps TRBD1 (6 bases). Per the germline V gene, CDR1 is MNHEY and CDR2 is SMNVEV (reference sequence). This CDR3 contains 15 residues. Trimming stripped 3 bases from V and 0 bases from J, with 9 bases between. The CDR3 DNA follows: TGTGCCAGCAGTTTCTGGACAGACTCCTACAATGAGCAGTTCTTC. This gives the protein CASSFWTDSYNEQFF.

This chain uses TRBV6-6 with TRBJ2-7; TRBD1 aligns across 8 bases. This CDR3 is built from 16 residues. Trimming took 0 bases from V and 4 from J; bases not matched to a gene: 8. Germline V gives CDR1 MNHNY, CDR2 SVGAGI (reference sequence). The CDR3 sequence: CASSYSTGQGSYEQYF. CDR3 bases: TGTGCCAGCAGTTACTCGACAGGACAGGGATCTTACGAGCAGTACTTC.

CDR3 residues: CASSLKQGGYTF. The DNA for the CDR3 is TGTGCCAGCAGTCTAAAGCAGGGTGGCTACACCTTC. The chain uses TRBV12-3 or TRBV12-4 and TRBJ1-2; D possibly corresponds to TRBD1 (5 bases). V was clipped by 5 bases and J by 7 bases, with 11 bases between them. The CDR3 extends over 12 amino acids.

The rearrangement joins TRBV30 to TRBJ1-1; D perhaps matches TRBD1 (6 bases). This CDR3 is 15 amino acids long. Germline lookup yields CDR1 GTSNPN and CDR2 SVGIG (reference sequence). The V and J ends lost 4 bases and 5 bases respectively, with 20 bases between them. The CDR3 reads CAWTEPQGGKTEAFF. CDR3 bases: TGTGCCTGGACCGAACCACAGGGCGGGAAGACTGAAGCTTTCTTT.

J is TRBJ1-2 and V is TRBV28, with 7 bases aligning to TRBD1. The V segment lost 5 bases and the J segment 5 bases; nucleotides outside the gene matches: 5. CDR3 length: 13 amino acids. CDR1 and CDR2 from the germline V gene are MDHEN and SYDVKM. The CDR3 bases are TGTGCCAGCAGTGGGACAGTGGGATATGGCTACACCTTC. Protein: CASSGTVGYGYTF.